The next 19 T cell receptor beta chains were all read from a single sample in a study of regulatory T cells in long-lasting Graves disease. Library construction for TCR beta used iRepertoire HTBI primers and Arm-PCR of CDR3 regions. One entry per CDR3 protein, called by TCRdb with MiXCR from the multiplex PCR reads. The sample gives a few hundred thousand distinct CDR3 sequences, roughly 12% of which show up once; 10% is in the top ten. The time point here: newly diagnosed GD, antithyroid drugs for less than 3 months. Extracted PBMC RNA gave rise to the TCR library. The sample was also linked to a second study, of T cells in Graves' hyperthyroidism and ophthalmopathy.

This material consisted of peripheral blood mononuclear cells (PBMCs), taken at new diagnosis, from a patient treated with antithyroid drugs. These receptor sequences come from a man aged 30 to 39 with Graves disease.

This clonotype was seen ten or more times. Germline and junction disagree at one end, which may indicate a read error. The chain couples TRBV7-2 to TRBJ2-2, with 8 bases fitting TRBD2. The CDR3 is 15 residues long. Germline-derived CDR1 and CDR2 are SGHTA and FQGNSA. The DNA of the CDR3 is TGTGCCAGCAGCTTTAGCCCTAGCTCCGGGGGGGAACTGTTTTTT. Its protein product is CASSFSPSSGGELFF.

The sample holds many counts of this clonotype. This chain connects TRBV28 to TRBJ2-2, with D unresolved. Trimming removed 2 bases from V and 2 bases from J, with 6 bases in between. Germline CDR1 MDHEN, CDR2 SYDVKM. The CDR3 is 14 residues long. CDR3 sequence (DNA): TGTGCCAGCAGTTTAATAGGAAACACCGGGGAGCTGTTTTTT. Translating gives CASSLIGNTGELFF.

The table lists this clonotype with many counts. CDR3 DNA sequence: TGTGCCAGCAGTTTCCTTCAGGGGCGCACAGATACGCAGTATTTT. Translated: CASSFLQGRTDTQYF. The chain employs TRBV28 and TRBJ2-3; perhaps TRBD1 as D (6 bases). This CDR3 is 15 amino acids long. CDR1 and CDR2 from the germline V gene are MDHEN and SYDVKM. The V end was cut by 3 bases, the J end by 1 base, with 11 bases between. Full variable domain (rest looked up from reference TRBV28 and TRBJ2-3): DVKVTQSSRYLVKRTGEKVFLECVQDMDHENMFWYRQDPGLGLRLIYFSYDVKMKEKGDIPEGYSVSREKKERFSLILESASTNQTSMYLCASSFLQGRTDTQYFGPGTRLTVL.

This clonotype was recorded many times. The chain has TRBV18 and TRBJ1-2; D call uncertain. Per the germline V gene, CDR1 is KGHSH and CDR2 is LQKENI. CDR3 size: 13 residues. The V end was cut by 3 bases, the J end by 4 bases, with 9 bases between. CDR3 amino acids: CASSPTEGYGYTF. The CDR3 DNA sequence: TGTGCCAGCTCACCGACGGAGGGCTATGGCTACACCTTC.

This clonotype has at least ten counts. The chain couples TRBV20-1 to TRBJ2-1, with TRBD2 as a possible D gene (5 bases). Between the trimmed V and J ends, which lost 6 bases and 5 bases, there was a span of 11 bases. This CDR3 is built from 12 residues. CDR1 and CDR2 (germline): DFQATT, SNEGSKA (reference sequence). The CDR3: CSATRAHNEQFF. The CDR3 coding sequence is TGCAGTGCCACGCGGGCCCACAATGAGCAGTTCTTC.

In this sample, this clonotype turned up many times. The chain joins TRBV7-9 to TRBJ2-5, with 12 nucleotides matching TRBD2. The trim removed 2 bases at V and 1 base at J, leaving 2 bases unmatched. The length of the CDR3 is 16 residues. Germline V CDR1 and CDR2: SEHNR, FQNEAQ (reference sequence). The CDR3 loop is CASSLMGLAGQETQYF. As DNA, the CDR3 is TGTGCCAGCAGCTTAATGGGACTAGCGGGCCAAGAGACCCAGTACTTC.

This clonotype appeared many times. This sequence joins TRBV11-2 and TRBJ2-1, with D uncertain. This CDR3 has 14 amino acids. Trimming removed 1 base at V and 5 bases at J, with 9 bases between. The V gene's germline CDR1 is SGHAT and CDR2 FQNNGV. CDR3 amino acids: CASSLGTTNNEQFF. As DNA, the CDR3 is TGTGCCAGCAGCTTAGGGACCACGAACAATGAGCAGTTCTTC.

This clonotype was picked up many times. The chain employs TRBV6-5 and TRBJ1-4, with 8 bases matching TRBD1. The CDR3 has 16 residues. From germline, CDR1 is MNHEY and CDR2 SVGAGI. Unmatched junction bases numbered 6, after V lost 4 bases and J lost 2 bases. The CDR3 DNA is TGTGCCAGCAGTTCTTTGGACAGGGCGACTAATGAAAAACTGTTTTTT. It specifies CASSSLDRATNEKLFF.

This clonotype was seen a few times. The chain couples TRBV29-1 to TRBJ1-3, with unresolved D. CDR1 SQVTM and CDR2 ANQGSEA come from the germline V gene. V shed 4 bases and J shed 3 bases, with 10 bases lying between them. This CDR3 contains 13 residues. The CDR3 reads CSVGSGSGNTIYF. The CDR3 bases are TGCAGCGTTGGATCCGGCAGTGGAAACACCATATATTTT.

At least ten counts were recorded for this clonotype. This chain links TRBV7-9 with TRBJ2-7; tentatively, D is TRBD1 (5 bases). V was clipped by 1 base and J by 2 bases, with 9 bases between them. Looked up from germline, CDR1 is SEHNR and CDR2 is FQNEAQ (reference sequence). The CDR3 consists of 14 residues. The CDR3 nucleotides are TGTGCCAGCAGCTTAGTCCCCAGGGCCTACGAGCAGTACTTC. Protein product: CASSLVPRAYEQYF.

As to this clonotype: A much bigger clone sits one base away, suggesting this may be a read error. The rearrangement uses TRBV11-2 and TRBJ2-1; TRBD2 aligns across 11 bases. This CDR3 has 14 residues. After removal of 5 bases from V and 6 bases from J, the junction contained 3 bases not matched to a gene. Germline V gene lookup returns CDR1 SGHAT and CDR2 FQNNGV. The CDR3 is CASSAGLAANEQFF. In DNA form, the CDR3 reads TGTGCCAGCAGCGCGGGACTAGCGGCCAATGAGCAGTTCTTC.

The CDR3: CASSPWASGRIHTQYF. The CDR3 DNA reads TGTGCCAGCAGCCCCTGGGCTAGCGGGAGGATACATACGCAGTATTTT. The V gene is TRBV3-1, the J gene TRBJ2-3; 11 bases line up with TRBD2. This CDR3 comprises 16 residues. Germline-derived CDR1 and CDR2 are LGHDT and YNNKEL (reference sequence). The J segment lost 7 bases and the V segment lost 4 bases, leaving 10 bases of the junction unmatched.

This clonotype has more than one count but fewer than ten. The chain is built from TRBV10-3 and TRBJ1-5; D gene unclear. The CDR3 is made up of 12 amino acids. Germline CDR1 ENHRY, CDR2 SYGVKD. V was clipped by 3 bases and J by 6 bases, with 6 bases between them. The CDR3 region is CAISDLSQPQHF. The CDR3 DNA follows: TGTGCCATCAGTGACTTGAGTCAGCCCCAGCATTTT.

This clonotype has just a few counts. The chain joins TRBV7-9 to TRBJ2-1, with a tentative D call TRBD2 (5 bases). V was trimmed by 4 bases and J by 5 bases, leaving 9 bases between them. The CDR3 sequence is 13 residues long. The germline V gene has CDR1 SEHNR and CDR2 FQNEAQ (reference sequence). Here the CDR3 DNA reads TGTGCCAGCAGCTCGGACTTGGACAATGAGCAGTTCTTC. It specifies CASSSDLDNEQFF.

CDR3 in DNA: TGTGCCAGCAGCTTTGGCGGCGGTATCGAGGGCTACACCTTC. This sequence encodes CASSFGGGIEGYTF. The rearrangement uses TRBV5-6 and TRBJ1-2, with D unclear. V lost 2 bases and J 8 bases, leaving 16 bases between the germline ends. The CDR3 runs 14 residues. Germline V gene lookup returns CDR1 SGHDT and CDR2 YYEEEE.

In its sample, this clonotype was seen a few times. The CDR3 DNA reads as TGTGCCAGCAGCGAGTTGGGACGGGGGAACACTGAAGCTTTCTTT. Amino acids: CASSELGRGNTEAFF. The rearrangement uses TRBV13 and TRBJ1-1; D might be TRBD1 (5 bases). The CDR3 contains 15 residues. Between the trimmed V and J ends, which lost 5 bases and 1 base, there was a span of 14 bases. Germline V gene sequence: CDR1 PRHDT, CDR2 FYEKMQ (reference sequence).

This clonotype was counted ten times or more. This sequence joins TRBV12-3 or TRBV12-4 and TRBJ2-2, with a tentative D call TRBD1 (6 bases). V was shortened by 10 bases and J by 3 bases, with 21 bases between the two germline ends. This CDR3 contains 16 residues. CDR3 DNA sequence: TGTGCCACTGGACAGCCTACCACTAGGTACACCGGGGAGCTGTTTTTT. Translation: CATGQPTTRYTGELFF.

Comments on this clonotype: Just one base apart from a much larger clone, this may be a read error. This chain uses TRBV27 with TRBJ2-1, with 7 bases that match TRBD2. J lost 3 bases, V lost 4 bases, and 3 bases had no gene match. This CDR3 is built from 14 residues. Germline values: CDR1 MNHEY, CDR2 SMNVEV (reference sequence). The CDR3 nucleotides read TGTGCCAGCAGTTCAGCTAGCGGCTACAATGAGCAGTTCTTC. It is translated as CASSSASGYNEQFF.

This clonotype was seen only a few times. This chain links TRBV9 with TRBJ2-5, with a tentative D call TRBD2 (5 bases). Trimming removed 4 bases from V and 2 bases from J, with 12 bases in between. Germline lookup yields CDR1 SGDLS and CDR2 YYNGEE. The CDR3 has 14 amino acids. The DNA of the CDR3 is TGTGCCAGCAGCCCCCGGGATCCACAAGAGACCCAGTACTTC. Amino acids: CASSPRDPQETQYF.